The count of the clone carrying this T cell receptor (beta chain) is one. The sample originates from a study of T cell changes during pregnancy in multiple sclerosis. The data were produced by immunoSEQ multiplex PCR, yet TCRdb's version contains in-frame clones alone and is incomplete. In the table there are 35,000 to 50,000 clones, about 90% of which are singletons. The receptor was derived from a female donor with multiple sclerosis, enrolled in a pregnancy study. This specimen was CD4+ T cells from peripheral blood mononuclear cells, taken after pregnancy.

The CDR3 loop is CASSPGQGREKLFF. CDR3 coding DNA: TGTGCCAGCAGCCCGGGACAGGGACGTGAAAAACTGTTTTTT. This rearrangement joins TRBV7-9 to TRBJ1-4, with 9 bases lining up with TRBD1. Trimming removed 5 bases from V and 7 bases from J; junction bases left unmatched: 5. CDR3 length: 14 amino acids. Germline V lookup: CDR1 SEHNR, CDR2 FQNEAQ (reference sequence).